This T cell receptor (beta chain) was recorded in a study of Ad26.COV2.S vaccination and SARS-CoV-2 variants (dated by TCRdb to the early 2020s). Context from the whole study: Vaccine-arm donors came from COV1001, a multicentre, randomized, double-blind, placebo-controlled phase I-IIa trial of Ad26.COV2.S in healthy adults. Dosing of Ad26.COV2.S was intramuscular, at either 5x10^10 or 1x10^11 viral particles, delivered as one shot or as two shots spaced 56 days apart. The specificity and breadth of SARS-CoV-2-reactive T cell receptors after Ad26.COV2.S vaccination were assessed by TCRbeta repertoire sequencing. A total of approximately 30 samples were included in the TCR-sequenced set, comprising around 19 Ad26.COV2.S vaccine recipients, 5 placebo recipients and 8 SARS-CoV-2 convalescent individuals. Trial participants were randomized into five groups of five, in which low-dose or high-dose Ad26.COV2.S was given once or twice, or placebo was given on both occasions. Throughout the experiments and outcome assessment, investigators stayed blinded to trial group allocation.

The cysteine opens and the phenylalanine closes a CDR3 of 15 amino acids. The DNA shown is the 45-base CDR3, in frame from base 1. From the germline V gene (reference sequence), CDR1 is LNHDA and CDR2 is SQIVND. The germline V end is reduced by 3 bases and the J end by 5 bases; junction bases left unmatched: 8. On the study overall, not on this receptor specifically: Vaccine and placebo recipients had similar non-spike TCR breadth, a finding consistent with the vaccine containing only spike. Ad26.COV2.S recipients had higher spike-specific TCR breadth than placebo recipients (P = 0.0014). The study lacked the statistical power to compare responses across vaccine doses or regimens. According to the authors, total T cell responses may have been underestimated by the TCR breadth and depth analyses. After vaccination, spike-specific CD8+ and CD4+ T cell responses were reported to show substantial breadth.

The immunoSEQ Assay was used to sequence TCRbeta CDR3 regions. After extraction, genomic DNA underwent amplification by bias-controlled multiplex PCR, followed by high-throughput sequencing. Turning to the authors' computational methods: Collapsing and filtering of sequences were performed to quantify the absolute abundance of each unique TCRbeta CDR3 region. T cell fraction was estimated by normalization of TCRbeta template counts to usable DNA, with usable DNA being measured through amplification of reference genes present in all nucleated cells. Repertoire TCRs were annotated as SARS-CoV-2-specific when V gene, CDR3 amino acid sequence and J gene were exactly matched to a known reactive TCR set. The reference SARS-CoV-2 TCR set was derived from MIRA and filtered for enrichment in COVID-19-positive ImmuneCODE repertoires, a step that removed public or cross-reactive TCRs. Drawing on the MIRA antigens, annotated TCRs were analysed further at the level of specific ORF or position within ORF. Breadth was defined as annotated unique rearrangements over total unique productive rearrangements; depth was the summed frequency of those rearrangements. Two-sided Wilcoxon rank-sum tests were applied when comparing TCR breadth between groups. In TCRdb, the immuneACCESS table is reduced to in-frame sequences with V and J assigned. These tables do not hold every clone; where another copy was compared, an unresolved V gene accounts for under half, and the others remain unexplained. V and J calls and clone size are as listed in that table; D and trimming were resolved from the DNA. For this sample there are about 400,000 clones; approximately 91% appear just once. The ten largest clones add up to under 2% of the sample.

Worth noting for this clone: Its antigen target is currently unknown. Base qualities are missing; no much larger clone stands one base away.

Per the publication, the treatment or condition label means: roughly 20 received Ad26.COV2.S at low or high dose, single or two shots; roughly five received placebo; per-sample allocation not given. Repertoires of vaccine and placebo recipients were sequenced from samples collected on day 63 after the first injection. Between 29 July and 7 August 2020, Cohort 1b enrolled about 27 adults aged 18-55 years at one site in Boston, USA. Ad26.COV2.S was a replication-incompetent adenovirus type 26 vector that expressed a prefusion-stabilized SARS-CoV-2 spike protein derived from the original Wuhan strain.

Specimen: peripheral blood, collected in a trial of Ad26.COV2.S vaccine versus placebo. The V gene is TRBV19 and the J gene is TRBJ2-5; 8 nucleotides in the junction match TRBD2. This receptor was identified in a person between 18 and 65 years old who received the Ad26.COV2.S COVID-19 vaccine or a placebo. The base sequence is TGTGCCAGTAGTATTGGAGGAGCGGGAGCCGAGACCCAGTACTTC. Its translation is CASSIGGAGAETQYF. With the portions outside the CDR3 filled from the reference TRBV19 and TRBJ2-5 genes, the complete variable region becomes DGGITQSPKYLFRKEGQNVTLSCEQNLNHDAMYWYRQDPGQGLRLIYYSQIVNDFQKGDIAEGYSVSREKKESFPLTVTSAQKNPTAFYLCASSIGGAGAETQYFGPGTRLLVL.